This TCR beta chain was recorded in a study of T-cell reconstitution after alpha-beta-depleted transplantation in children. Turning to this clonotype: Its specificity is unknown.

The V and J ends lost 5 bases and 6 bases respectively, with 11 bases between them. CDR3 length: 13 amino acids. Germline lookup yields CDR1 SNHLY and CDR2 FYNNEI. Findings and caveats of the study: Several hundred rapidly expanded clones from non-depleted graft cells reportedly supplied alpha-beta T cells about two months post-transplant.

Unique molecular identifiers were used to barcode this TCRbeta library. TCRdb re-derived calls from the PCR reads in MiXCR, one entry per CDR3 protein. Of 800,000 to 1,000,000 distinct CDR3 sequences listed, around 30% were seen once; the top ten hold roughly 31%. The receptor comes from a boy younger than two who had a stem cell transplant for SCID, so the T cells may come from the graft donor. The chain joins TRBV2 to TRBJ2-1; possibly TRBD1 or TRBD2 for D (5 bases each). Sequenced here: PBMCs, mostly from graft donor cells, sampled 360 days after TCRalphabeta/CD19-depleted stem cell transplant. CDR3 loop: CASSTGRANEQFF. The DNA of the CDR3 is TGTGCCAGCAGTACGGGGCGGGCCAATGAGCAGTTCTTC.